Below, one T cell receptor (beta chain) is given with its context. This clonotype was recorded many times. Its specific antigen is unknown. The record has no base qualities; no much larger clone is one base away. CDR1 and CDR2 are drawn from the germline V gene (reference sequence): SGHNT, YYREEE. V lost 4 bases and J lost 2 bases, and the count of bases not matched to a germline gene is 6. Including the terminal cysteine and phenylalanine, the CDR3 comprises 15 residues. Kept here is only the CDR3 DNA, which spans 45 bases and is read in frame from base 1. Set within a cohort of healthcare workers in London, UK, this nested case-control study involved weekly PCR testing of nasopharyngeal swabs along with blood sampling. Between 23 and 31 March 2020, the week of the UK lockdown, healthcare workers were enrolled and then followed up weekly for as long as 16 weeks. This entry is derived from a study of early T cells in non-severe SARS-CoV-2 infection (dated by TCRdb to 2020 to 2022). For the wider study: Because TCR sequencing was done on bulk RNA from unsorted whole blood, the alpha and beta chains could not be paired.

Library generation was performed with 5' RACE. The listed sequencing device is NextSeq 500. The TCR library protocol attached unique molecular identifiers to individual cDNA molecules to correct for sequencing error and PCR bias. Both TCR alpha and beta chains were sequenced, and tight co-correlation was observed between alpha and beta sequence abundances in each sample. As for the authors' bioinformatics: V gene, J gene and CDR3 annotation of TCR sequences was performed with Decombinator V4. Expanded TCRs were defined as changing significantly between any two time points under a Poisson model with p below 0.0001. TCR abundances were normalised to the total number of TCRs sequenced per sample and expressed as counts per million. TRAV1-2 paired with TRAJ12, TRAJ20 or TRAJ33 defined MAIT TCRs, while TRAV10 paired with TRAJ18 defined iNKT TCRs. VDJdb, accessed 1 November 2021, was searched for CMV, EBV and SARS-CoV-2 annotated TCRs, with TCRs annotated for multiple antigens excluded. The public reads were run again by TCRdb, first through fastp at Q25 and then through MiXCR, and only productive beta chains were kept. Every distinct CDR3 protein forms one entry, paired with its most common genes and DNA. These V and J calls are TCRdb output, not the study's own analysis. The sample table contains more than 20,000 distinct CDR3 sequences; only one count was recorded for about 4% of them. The top ten constitute 3.5% to 5% of the sample.

Study-wide findings and limitations: Matching against VDJdb was skewed toward anti-spike CD8 responses, likely underestimated virus-specific expansions, and missed private and CD4 specificities.

The sequence was collected from an adult who was a healthcare worker with PCR-confirmed SARS-CoV-2 infection or an uninfected control (not recorded which). Sequenced material: whole blood. Rearrangement joined TRBV5-4 to TRBJ2-1; TRBD2 lines up with 7 middle nucleotides. The CDR3 region reads CASSPSGTPYNEQFF. The sequenced DNA is TGTGCCAGCAGCCCAAGCGGGACCCCCTACAATGAGCAGTTCTTC.